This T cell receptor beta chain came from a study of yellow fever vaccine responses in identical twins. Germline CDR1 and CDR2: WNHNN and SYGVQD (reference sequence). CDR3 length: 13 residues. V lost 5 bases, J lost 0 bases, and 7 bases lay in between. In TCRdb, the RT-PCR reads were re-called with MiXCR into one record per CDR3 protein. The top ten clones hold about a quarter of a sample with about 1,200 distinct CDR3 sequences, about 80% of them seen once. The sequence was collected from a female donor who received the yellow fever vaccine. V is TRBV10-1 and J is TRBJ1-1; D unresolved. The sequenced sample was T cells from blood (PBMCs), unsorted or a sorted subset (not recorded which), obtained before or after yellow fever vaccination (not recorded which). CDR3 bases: TGCGCCAGCAGTTACACACTGAACACTGAAGCTTTCTTT. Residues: CASSYTLNTEAFF.